These T cell receptor beta chains were read from a single sample in a study of human versus mouse CDR3 diversity and MHC coevolution. Sequencing was performed with immunoSEQ multiplex PCR; in TCRdb, only in-frame clones are kept and a portion is missing. The profile shows about 81,000 clones, 85% to 95% of them singletons. Material for sequencing was naive CD4+ T cells from blood. These receptors originate from a person aged 25 to 75 in good health. Both conserved end residues are part of each CDR3. The D gene is left open where the match is weak. Clone size, where shown, is once, few, many, or a class for clones that have expanded.

cdr3_length: 16; clone_size: .; d_call: TRBD1; v_call: TRBV27; cdr3_aa: CASSLLQGAVTGELFF
cdr3_length: 12; clone_size: .; d_call: .; v_call: TRBV19; cdr3_aa: CASSIVGDGYTF
cdr3_length: 14; clone_size: .; d_call: .; v_call: TRBV7-3; cdr3_aa: CASSPGQYNSPLHF
cdr3_length: 14; clone_size: .; d_call: .; v_call: TRBV18; cdr3_aa: CASSPPALTYEQYF
cdr3_length: 16; clone_size: .; d_call: TRBD2; v_call: TRBV9; cdr3_aa: CASSVGGGRATDTQYF
cdr3_length: 13; clone_size: .; d_call: .; v_call: TRBV6-1; cdr3_aa: CAAGGDATDTQYF
cdr3_length: 13; clone_size: .; d_call: .; v_call: TRBV5-1; cdr3_aa: CASSLWQNEKLFF
cdr3_length: 14; clone_size: .; d_call: .; v_call: TRBV19; cdr3_aa: CASSSTGQPSPLHF
cdr3_length: 17; clone_size: .; d_call: .; v_call: TRBV14; cdr3_aa: CASSQHWTTPSADTQYF
cdr3_length: 12; clone_size: .; d_call: .; v_call: TRBV10-2; cdr3_aa: CASSEPRDEAFF
cdr3_length: 13; clone_size: .; d_call: TRBD1; v_call: TRBV2; cdr3_aa: CASSSDRVAQAFF
cdr3_length: 13; clone_size: .; d_call: TRBD1; v_call: TRBV29-1; cdr3_aa: CSAEGQANTEAFF
cdr3_length: 16; clone_size: .; d_call: .; v_call: TRBV11-1; cdr3_aa: CASSSPSLAFYGEQFF
cdr3_length: 11; clone_size: .; d_call: .; v_call: TRBV30; cdr3_aa: CAWSRLDEQYF
cdr3_length: 15; clone_size: .; d_call: TRBD2; v_call: TRBV6-5; cdr3_aa: CASSTGLAGGNEQFF
cdr3_length: 14; clone_size: once; d_call: .; v_call: TRBV6-6; cdr3_aa: CAARPAGPTDTQYF
cdr3_length: 17; clone_size: .; d_call: .; v_call: TRBV11-2; cdr3_aa: CASSLVMGESYNSPLHF
cdr3_length: 15; clone_size: .; d_call: .; v_call: TRBV4-3; cdr3_aa: CASSQARPRYYEQFF
cdr3_length: 15; clone_size: .; d_call: .; v_call: TRBV18; cdr3_aa: CASSPGPGGDYGYTF
cdr3_length: 14; clone_size: .; d_call: TRBD1; v_call: TRBV2; cdr3_aa: CASSPGQSTDTQYF